The following is a TCR beta chain sequence with its context. The antigen is undetermined. The source of the sample is a study of T cell responses to AZD1222 COVID-19 vaccine. Whole-study results and caveats: Among those given AZD1222, only five to seven were seropositive at baseline. Close to half of spike-specific TCRs reportedly recognize unmutated variant regions.

The CDR3 sequence is 13 residues long. From germline, CDR1 is MNHEY and CDR2 SVGAGI. V lost 6 bases, J lost 0 bases, and 8 bases lay in between. Assay used: immunoSEQ multiplex PCR; TCRdb lists only in-frame clones, some missing. The table has 110,000 or so clones, approximately 88% seen once. The chain links TRBV6-5 to TRBJ1-1; D call uncertain. The clonotype was recovered from an adult who received the AZD1222 COVID-19 vaccine. The input for sequencing was peripheral blood, taken 28 days after the second AZD1222 dose. CDR3 amino acids: CASSLLVNTEAFF. Here the CDR3 DNA reads TGTGCCAGCAGCCTACTAGTGAACACTGAAGCTTTCTTT.